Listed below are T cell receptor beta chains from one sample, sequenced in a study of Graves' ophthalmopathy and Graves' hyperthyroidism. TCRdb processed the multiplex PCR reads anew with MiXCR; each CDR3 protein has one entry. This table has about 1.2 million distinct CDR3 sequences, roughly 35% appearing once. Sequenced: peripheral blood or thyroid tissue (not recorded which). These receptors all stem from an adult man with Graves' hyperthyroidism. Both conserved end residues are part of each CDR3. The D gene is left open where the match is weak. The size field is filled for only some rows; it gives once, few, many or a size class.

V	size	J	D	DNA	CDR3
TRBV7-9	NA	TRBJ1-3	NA	TGCGCCAGCAGCCAAGTGGCGGGACTCAGAAACACCATATATTTT	CASSQVAGLRNTIYF
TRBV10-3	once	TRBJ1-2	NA	TGTGCCAGCAGCTTGTCCCACGACTATGGCTACACCTTC	CASSLSHDYGYTF
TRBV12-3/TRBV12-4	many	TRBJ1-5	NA	TGTGCCAGCAGTTTGAATTTGGAAGCTCAGCCCCAGCATTTT	CASSLNLEAQPQHF
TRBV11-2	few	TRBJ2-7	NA	TGTGCCAGCAGCTTAGGCACAGTCTCTATGGGGGAGCAGTACTTC	CASSLGTVSMGEQYF
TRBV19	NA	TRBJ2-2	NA	TGTGCCAGTAGAGGGGCCAGGGCCGGGGAGCTGTTTTTT	CASRGARAGELFF
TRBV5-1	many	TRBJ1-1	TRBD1	TGCGCCAGCAGCATGGGGACAGGGAGGTCCACTGAAGCTTTCTTT	CASSMGTGRSTEAFF
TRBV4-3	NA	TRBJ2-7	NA	TGCGCCATCAGCCAAGAAAAGAACAGGGCGGTCGACGAGCAGTACTTC	CAISQEKNRAVDEQYF
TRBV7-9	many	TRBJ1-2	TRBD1	TGTGCCAGCAGCGGACCGGGACAGGGGTTTGGCTACACCTTC	CASSGPGQGFGYTF
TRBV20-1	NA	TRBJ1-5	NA	TGCAGTGCTACTCGGGGGCGAAGCAATCAGCCCCAGCATTTT	CSATRGRSNQPQHF
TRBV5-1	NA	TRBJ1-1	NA	TGCGCCAGCAGCTTGTCTATCGGTACACCGAACACTGAAGCTTTCTTT	CASSLSIGTPNTEAFF
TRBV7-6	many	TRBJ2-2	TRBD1	TGTGCCAGCAGCGCGCGACAGGGGGCCGGGGAGCTGTTTTTT	CASSARQGAGELFF
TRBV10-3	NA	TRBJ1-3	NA	TGTGCCATCAGTGAGGTCCCGGGACATAGAAACACCATATATTTT	CAISEVPGHRNTIYF
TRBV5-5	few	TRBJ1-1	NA	TGTGCCAGCAGCCGAATTGCGGACTCTGAAGCTTTCTTT	CASSRIADSEAFF
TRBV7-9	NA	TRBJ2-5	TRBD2	TGTGCCAGCAGCTTCGGGACTAGCGGCGGGGAGACCCAGTACTTC	CASSFGTSGGETQYF
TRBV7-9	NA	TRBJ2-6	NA	TGTGCCAGCAGCACCCAGACTTTC	CASSTQTF
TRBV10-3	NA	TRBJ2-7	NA	TGTGCCATCAGCGCATTCACCACCTCCTACGAGCAGTACTTC	CAISAFTTSYEQYF
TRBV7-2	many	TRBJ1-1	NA	TGTGCCAGCAGCCCTAGACAGAGGAACACTGAAGCTTTCTTT	CASSPRQRNTEAFF
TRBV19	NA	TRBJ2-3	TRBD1	TGTGCCACCACCCCAGTGCCAGGGGGTCATAATCAGCCCCAGTATTTT	CATTPVPGGHNQPQYF
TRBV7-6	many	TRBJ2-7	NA	TGTGCCAGCAGCGACAGGGAGGGTCTCTACGAGCAGTACTTC	CASSDREGLYEQYF
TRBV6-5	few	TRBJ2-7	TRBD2	TGTGCCAGCAGTTATCGTAGCGGGAGGGCCGGTAACGAGCAGTACTTC	CASSYRSGRAGNEQYF
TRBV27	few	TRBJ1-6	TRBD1	TGTGCCAGCAGCCGTAATGACAGGGGATATAATTCACCCCTCCACTTT	CASSRNDRGYNSPLHF
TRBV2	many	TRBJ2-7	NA	TGTGCCAGCAGTGAAGGGCTCGGGGAGACCTACGAGCAGTACTTC	CASSEGLGETYEQYF
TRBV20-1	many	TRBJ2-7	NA	TGCAGTGCCCTCCTCGTACAGGGAACCTACGAGCAGTACTTC	CSALLVQGTYEQYF
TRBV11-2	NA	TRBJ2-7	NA	TGTGCCAGCAGCCAAATGGGGGGGGCGCGTGAGCAGTACTTC	CASSQMGGAREQYF
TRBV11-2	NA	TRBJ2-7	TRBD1	TGTGCCAGCGATGGGACAGCACGGGGCTACGAGCAGTACTTC	CASDGTARGYEQYF
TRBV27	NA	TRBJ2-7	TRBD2	TGTGCCAGCAGCGAACTAGCGGGAGATTCTACGAGGCAGTACTTC	CASSELAGDSTRQYF
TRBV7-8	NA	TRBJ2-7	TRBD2	TGTGCCAGCAGCGCGGGGGGGCGCGAGCAGTACTTC	CASSAGGREQYF
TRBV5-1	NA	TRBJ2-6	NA	TGCGCCAGCAGCCCCGAACACTCGCAAGTCCTCTCTGGGGCCAACGTCCTGACTTTC	CASSPEHSQVLSGANVLTF
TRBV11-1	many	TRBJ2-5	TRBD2	TGTGCCAGCAGCTTACAGCGGGGACGGTACCAAGAGACCCAGTACTTC	CASSLQRGRYQETQYF
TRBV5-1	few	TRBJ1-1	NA	TGCGCCAGCAGAAGTCAGGGTATGAACACTGAAGCTTTCTTT	CASRSQGMNTEAFF
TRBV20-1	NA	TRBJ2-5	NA	TGCAGTGCTAGGGAGGGACCAGCCATTGGGACCCAGTACTTC	CSAREGPAIGTQYF
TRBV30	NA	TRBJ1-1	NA	TGTGCCTGGAGTGTAGCAGGGAACACTGAAGCTTTCTTT	CAWSVAGNTEAFF
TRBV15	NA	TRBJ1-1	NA	TGTGCCACCAGCAGAGTTGGGGTGGCTTTCTTT	CATSRVGVAFF
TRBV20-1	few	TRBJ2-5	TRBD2	TGCAGTGCTATGACTAGCGGGATTGAGACCCAGTACTTC	CSAMTSGIETQYF
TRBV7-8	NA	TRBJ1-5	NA	TGTGCCAGCACCACCCCAGTAGGACTTAATCAGCCCCAGCATTTT	CASTTPVGLNQPQHF
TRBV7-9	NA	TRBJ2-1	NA	TGTGCCAGCAGCCCCATTGATGAGCAGTTCTTC	CASSPIDEQFF
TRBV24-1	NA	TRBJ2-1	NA	TGTGCCACCAGTGTAACCGGGAATGAGCAGTTCTTC	CATSVTGNEQFF
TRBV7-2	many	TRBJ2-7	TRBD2	TGTGCCAGCAGCCCTAGCGGAGCGGGGGGAATCTACGAGCAGTACTTC	CASSPSGAGGIYEQYF
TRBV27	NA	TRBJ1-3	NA	TGTGCCAGCAGTTCGTGGGGGGGCGACATGGTGAACACCATATATTTT	CASSSWGGDMVNTIYF
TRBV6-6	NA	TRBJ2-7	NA	TGTGCCAGCAGTTACCACCCGGGACCGCAAAGGTGGGGAAGCTCCTACGAGCAGTACTTC	CASSYHPGPQRWGSSYEQYF
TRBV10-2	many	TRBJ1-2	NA	TGCGCCAGCAGTTTAGTTAGGGGCGACTATAACTATGGCTACACCTTC	CASSLVRGDYNYGYTF
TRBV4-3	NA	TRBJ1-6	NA	TGCGCCAGCAGCCGGGCGACGGATGATTCACCCCTCCACTTT	CASSRATDDSPLHF
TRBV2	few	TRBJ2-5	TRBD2	TGTGCCAGCACCCGGACTAGCATAGGGACCCAGTACTTC	CASTRTSIGTQYF
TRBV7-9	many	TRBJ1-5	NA	TGTGCCAGCGCAACAGGGCAGCTACATCAGCCCCAGCATTTT	CASATGQLHQPQHF
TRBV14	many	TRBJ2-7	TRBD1	TGTGCCAGCAGCCAAGATGGGGCTGGACAGGAGCTCTACGAGCAGTACTTC	CASSQDGAGQELYEQYF
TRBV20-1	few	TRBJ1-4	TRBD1	TGCAGTGCTAAACAGGGGAGTGAAAAACTGTTTTTT	CSAKQGSEKLFF
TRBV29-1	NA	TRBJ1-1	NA	TGCAGCGATGGGGACGGAGCAAAAGCTTTCTTT	CSDGDGAKAFF
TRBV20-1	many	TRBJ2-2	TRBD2	TGCAGTGCCCGCGGCAGCGGGAGATACACCGGGGAGCTGTTTTTT	CSARGSGRYTGELFF
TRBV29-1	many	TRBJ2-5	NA	TGCAGCGTTGCAAAGACGGCCACCCAAGAGACCCAGTACTTC	CSVAKTATQETQYF
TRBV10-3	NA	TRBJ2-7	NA	TGTGCCAGCAGTTTATCTTGGGCAAATTACGAGCAGTACTTC	CASSLSWANYEQYF
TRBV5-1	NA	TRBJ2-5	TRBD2	TGCGCCAGCAGCCAAACCGGGACTAACCAAGAGACCCAGTACTTC	CASSQTGTNQETQYF
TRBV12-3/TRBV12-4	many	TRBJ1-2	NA	TGTGCCATTCGGCACGGGGATCGTAGCGGCTACACCTTC	CAIRHGDRSGYTF
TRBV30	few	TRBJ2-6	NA	TGTGCCTGGAGTGGGGAGGTCTCTGGGGCCAACGTCCTGACTTTC	CAWSGEVSGANVLTF
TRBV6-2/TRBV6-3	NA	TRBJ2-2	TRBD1	TGTGCCAGCAGACGCGGACAGGGGAACGGGGAGCTGTTTTTT	CASRRGQGNGELFF
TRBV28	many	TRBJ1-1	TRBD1	TGTGCCAGCAGCACGCGGACAGGGGCGTACACTGAAGCTTTCTTT	CASSTRTGAYTEAFF
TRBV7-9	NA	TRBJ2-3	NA	TGCGCCAGCAGCTTGGTTACAGGACCAGATACGCAGTATTTT	CASSLVTGPDTQYF
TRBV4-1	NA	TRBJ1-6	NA	TGCGCCAGCAGCCAGTCAAGAGGCGGTTCACCCCTCCACTTT	CASSQSRGGSPLHF